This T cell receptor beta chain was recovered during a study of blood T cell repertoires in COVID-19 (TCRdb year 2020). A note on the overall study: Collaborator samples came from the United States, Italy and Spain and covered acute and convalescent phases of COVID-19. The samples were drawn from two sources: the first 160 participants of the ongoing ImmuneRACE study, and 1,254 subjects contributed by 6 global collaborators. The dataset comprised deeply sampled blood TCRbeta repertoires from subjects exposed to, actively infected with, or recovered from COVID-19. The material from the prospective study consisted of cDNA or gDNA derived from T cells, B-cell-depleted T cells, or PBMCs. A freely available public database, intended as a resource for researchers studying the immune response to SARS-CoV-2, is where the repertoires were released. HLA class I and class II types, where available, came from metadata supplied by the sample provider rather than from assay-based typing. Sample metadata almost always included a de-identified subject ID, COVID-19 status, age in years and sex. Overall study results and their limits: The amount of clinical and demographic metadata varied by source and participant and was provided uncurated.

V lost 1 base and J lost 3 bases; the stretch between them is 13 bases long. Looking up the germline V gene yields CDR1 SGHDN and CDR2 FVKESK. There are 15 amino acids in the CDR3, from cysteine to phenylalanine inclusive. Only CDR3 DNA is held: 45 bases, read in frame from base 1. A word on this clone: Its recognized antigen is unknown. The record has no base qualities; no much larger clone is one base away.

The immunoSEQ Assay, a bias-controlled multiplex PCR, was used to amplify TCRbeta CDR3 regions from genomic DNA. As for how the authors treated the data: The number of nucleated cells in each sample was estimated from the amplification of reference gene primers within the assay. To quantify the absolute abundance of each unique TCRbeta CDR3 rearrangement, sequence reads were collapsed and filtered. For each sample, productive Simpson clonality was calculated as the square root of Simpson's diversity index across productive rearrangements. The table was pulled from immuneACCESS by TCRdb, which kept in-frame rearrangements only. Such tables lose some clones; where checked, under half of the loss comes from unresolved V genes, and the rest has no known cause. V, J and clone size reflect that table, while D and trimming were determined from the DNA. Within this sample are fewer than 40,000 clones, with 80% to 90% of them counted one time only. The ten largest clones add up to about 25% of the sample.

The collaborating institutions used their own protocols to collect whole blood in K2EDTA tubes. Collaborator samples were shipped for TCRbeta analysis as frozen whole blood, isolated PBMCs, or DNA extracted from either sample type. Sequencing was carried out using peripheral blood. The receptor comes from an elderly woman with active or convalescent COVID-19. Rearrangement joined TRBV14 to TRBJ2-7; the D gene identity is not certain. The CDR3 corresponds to CASSQAPTEFYEQYF. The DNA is TGTGCCAGCAGCCAAGCCCCCACAGAGTTCTACGAGCAGTACTTC. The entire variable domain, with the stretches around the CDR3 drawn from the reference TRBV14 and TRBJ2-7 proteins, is EAGVTQFPSHSVIEKGQTVTLRCDPISGHDNLYWYRRVMGKEIKFLLHFVKESKQDESGMPNNRFLAERTGGTYSTLKVQPAELEDSGVYFCASSQAPTEFYEQYFGPGTRLTVT.